Presented here are 16 T cell receptor beta chains from one specimen sequenced in a study of blood T cell repertoires in COVID-19. The table came from immunoSEQ multiplex PCR; TCRdb's copy has only in-frame clones and leaves some out. The top ten clones hold over 1.1% of a sample with approximately 270,000 clones, 85% to 90% of them seen once. The sample was peripheral blood. All receptors derive from a man at least 80 years old with acute or convalescent COVID-19.

The rearrangement uses TRBV4-3 and TRBJ2-3, with 7 nucleotides matching TRBD2. The V and J ends lost 0 bases and 1 base, in that order; junction bases with no gene match: 4. The CDR3 length is 16 residues. Germline CDR1 and CDR2: LGHNA and YSLEER. CDR3 sequence reads: CASSQDLAGGTDTQYF. The DNA for the CDR3 is TGCGCCAGCAGCCAAGATCTGGCGGGGGGCACAGATACGCAGTATTTT.

The chain has TRBV5-4 and TRBJ1-2, with 7 bases identical to TRBD1. The V and J ends lost 4 bases and 0 bases, in that order; junction bases with no gene match: 21. The CDR3 has 20 amino acids. Germline V gene sequence: CDR1 SGHNT, CDR2 YYREEE (reference sequence). CDR3 loop: CASSAYRGAGYNNANYGYTF. The CDR3 bases are TGTGCCAGCAGCGCTTACAGGGGCGCTGGATATAACAACGCTAACTATGGCTACACCTTC.

The chain combines TRBV14 with TRBJ1-2; no clear D. This CDR3 region has 15 residues. CDR1 and CDR2 from the germline V gene are SGHDN and FVKESK. The germline V and J ends were trimmed by 4 bases and 3 bases, with 15 bases remaining between them. The CDR3 region is CASSPVGLADYGYTF. The CDR3 nucleotides are TGTGCCAGCAGCCCAGTTGGACTGGCGGACTATGGCTACACCTTC.

V usage is TRBV5-1 and J usage is TRBJ2-5; TRBD2 matches at 7 bases. Germline assignment: CDR1 SGHRS and CDR2 YFSETQ. V gave up 3 bases and J gave up 4 bases; unmatched junction bases: 9. This CDR3 contains 15 residues. CDR3: CASSSGLHVGETQYF. The CDR3 DNA sequence: TGCGCCAGCAGCTCGGGACTACACGTAGGAGAGACCCAGTACTTC.

J is TRBJ1-2 and V is TRBV4-2; D call uncertain. With 2 bases removed from V and 2 bases from J, the gap between germline ends came to 9 bases. The CDR3 extends over 14 amino acids. Looked up from germline, CDR1 is LGHNA and CDR2 is YNFKEQ. CDR3 sequence reads: CASSQPDWNYGYTF. For the CDR3, the DNA is TGTGCCAGCAGCCAACCCGACTGGAACTATGGCTACACCTTC.

CDR3 coding DNA: TGTGCCAGCAGTTTTGGGCAGGGCGTAGAGACCCAGTACTTC. Encoded protein: CASSFGQGVETQYF. The rearrangement joins TRBV27 to TRBJ2-5; perhaps TRBD1 as D (5 bases). V shed 3 bases and J shed 4 bases, with 12 bases lying between them. The CDR3 is made up of 14 amino acids. The germline gives CDR1 MNHEY, CDR2 SMNVEV (reference sequence).

This clone came up a few times. The chain combines TRBV2 with TRBJ2-1; TRBD1 might be the D (5 bases). The germline V and J ends were trimmed by 3 bases and 6 bases, with 12 bases remaining between them. CDR1 is SNHLY, CDR2 FYNNEI, per germline. This CDR3 is built from 14 residues. The CDR3 region is CASSEVRVGNEQFF. In nucleotides, the CDR3 is TGTGCCAGCAGTGAGGTCAGGGTAGGCAATGAGCAGTTCTTC.

Concerning this clone: The same CDR3 arises from other DNA sequences in this sample as well. This CDR3 reads CASSLGGRGNEQFF. DNA for the CDR3: TGTGCCAGCAGCTTGGGAGGGAGGGGCAATGAGCAGTTCTTC. J is TRBJ2-1 and V is TRBV5-8; 7 bases align to TRBD2. The length of the CDR3 is 14 residues. CDR1 and CDR2 from the germline V gene are SGHTS and YDEGEE. The V segment lost 0 bases and the J segment 6 bases; nucleotides outside the gene matches: 3.

J is TRBJ2-3 and V is TRBV18; D ambiguous. The CDR3 has 13 residues. Per the germline V gene, CDR1 is KGHSH and CDR2 is LQKENI. V was trimmed by 6 bases and J by 0 bases, leaving 7 bases between them. The CDR3 sequence: CASSLTSTDTQYF. The CDR3 region has the DNA TGTGCCAGCTCGCTTACAAGCACAGATACGCAGTATTTT.

The rearrangement uses TRBV9 and TRBJ2-2; the match to TRBD2 covers 12 bases. The CDR3 loop spans 16 amino acids. Germline V gene data show CDR1 as SGDLS and CDR2 as YYNGEE. The V gene end was trimmed by 0 bases and the J gene end by 5 bases; junction bases not matched to a gene: 2. DNA for the CDR3: TGTGCCAGCAGCGTAGACCTAGCGGGAGGGACCGGGGAGCTGTTTTTT. This translates into CASSVDLAGGTGELFF.

The chain couples TRBV5-1 to TRBJ2-3, with D tentatively TRBD1 (6 bases). This CDR3 has 15 amino acids. Germline CDR1 is SGHRS and CDR2 is YFSETQ. Trimming took off 2 bases at V and 4 bases at J, with 14 bases between the two ends. CDR3 DNA: TGCGCCAGCAGCTTACAGGGAATTGGTGCAGATACGCAGTATTTT. It translates to CASSLQGIGADTQYF.

This clone has a single count. This chain joins TRBV7-9 and TRBJ1-2; weak D call: TRBD1 (5 bases). The V end lost 1 base, the J end lost 4 bases, and 7 bases lay between the germline ends. The CDR3 sequence is 13 residues long. CDR1 and CDR2 (germline): SEHNR, FQNEAQ (reference sequence). The DNA for the CDR3 is TGTGCCAGCAGCTTAGGACAGCTCTATGGCTACACCTTC. Its protein is CASSLGQLYGYTF.

CDR3 protein: CAVGQGGLNTEAFF. In DNA form, the CDR3 reads TGTGCCGTAGGACAGGGGGGGCTGAACACTGAAGCTTTCTTT. The chain joins TRBV10-3 to TRBJ1-1, with 10 bases matching TRBD1. The germline V gene encodes CDR1 ENHRY and CDR2 SYGVKD. The CDR3 has 14 amino acids. V trimming: 11 bases; J trimming: 0 bases; junction bases outside the gene matches: 6.

The genes are TRBV7-8 and TRBJ2-3; TRBD1 matches at 9 bases. The CDR3 runs 15 residues. CDR1 is SGHVS, CDR2 FQNEAQ, per germline. Trimming removed 5 bases from V and 3 bases from J; junction bases left unmatched: 6. CDR3 protein: CASSRWTGETDTQYF. DNA of the CDR3: TGTGCCAGCAGCCGTTGGACAGGGGAGACAGATACGCAGTATTTT.

This sequence joins TRBV7-2 and TRBJ2-5; D uncertain. The length of the CDR3 is 15 residues. Trimming removed 2 bases from V and 2 bases from J, with 12 bases in between. Per the germline V gene, CDR1 is SGHTA and CDR2 is FQGNSA. The CDR3 sequence: CASSLNGETQETQYF. DNA for the CDR3: TGTGCCAGCAGCTTAAACGGAGAAACACAAGAGACCCAGTACTTC.

A single count supports this clone. This chain uses TRBV6-5 with TRBJ2-7; 7 bases line up with TRBD1. The germline V gene has CDR1 MNHEY and CDR2 SVGAGI. This CDR3 comprises 16 residues. J gave up 5 bases and V 2 bases, and 12 bases lay outside the gene matches. The CDR3 spells CASSYPTLQTGNEQYF. CDR3 sequence (DNA): TGTGCCAGCAGTTACCCGACACTCCAGACAGGGAACGAGCAGTACTTC.